Detailed here is one TCR beta chain. Its target is unknown. The length of the CDR3 is 12 residues. V was pared by 0 bases and J by 2 bases, with 2 bases between. Germline values: CDR1 MGHRA, CDR2 YSYEKL. The data were obtained in a study of blood T cells in healthy people across ages. General study findings and limits: Compared with aged donors, long-lived donors showed fewer expanded clones, suggesting selection. Expanded clonotype shifts may have been confounded, as the donors had an unknown CMV status.

For the second PCR, which ran for roughly 7 to 11 cycles, a sample-barcoded 5' primer and a J-beta primer mix were used. MiXCR, applied by TCRdb to the 5' RACE reads, yields one record per CDR3 protein. There are about 970,000 distinct CDR3 sequences in the sample; about 51% occur only once, and around 21% lies in the top ten. The TCR comes from a woman in her sixties in good health. The V gene is TRBV4-1, the J gene TRBJ2-7, with D unclear. Sequencing was carried out using blood. Here the CDR3 DNA reads TGCGCCAGCAGCCAAGACGCCTACGAGCAGTACTTC. Its protein is CASSQDAYEQYF.